Below, 3 T cell receptor beta chains from the same sample are listed, as sequenced in a study of PD-1 blockade in classical Hodgkin lymphoma (dated by TCRdb to about 2020). Receptors were amplified or captured by the immunoSEQ multiplex PCR assay. Entries here come from immuneACCESS through TCRdb and include only in-frame sequences with V and J called. Some clones fail to appear in such tables; in the studies checked, an unresolved V gene covers under half of the shortfall, and the cause of the remainder is unknown. For this sample there are approximately 100,000 clones; 80% to 90% appear just once. The ten largest make up under 8% of the sample. The time point label of this sample denotes: cycle 2 day 1 (C2D1) of nivolumab. Every trial patient had relapsed following autologous stem cell transplantation, and prior brentuximab vedotin exposure was what differed among cohorts A, B and C. The material was peripheral blood mononuclear cells (PBMCs), obtained before the second cycle of nivolumab. The receptor set was obtained from a human donor with classical Hodgkin lymphoma.

The J gene is TRBJ2-5, the V gene TRBV19; perhaps TRBD2 as D (5 bases). Trimming left V 3 bases short and J 5 bases short, with 10 bases between. Looked up from germline, CDR1 is LNHDA and CDR2 is SQIVND (reference sequence). This CDR3 region has 13 residues. The CDR3 protein is CASSIGPGETQYF. CDR3 nucleotides: TGTGCCAGTAGTATTGGACCGGGGGAGACCCAGTACTTC.

The chain combines TRBV9 with TRBJ2-3, with D perhaps matching TRBD2 (7 bases). V was trimmed by 7 bases and J by 3 bases, leaving 18 bases between them. This CDR3 contains 15 residues. Germline assignment: CDR1 SGDLS and CDR2 YYNGEE. CDR3 residues: CASEVGGRGTDTQYF. Written as DNA, the CDR3 is TGTGCCAGCGAAGTCGGGGGGAGGGGGACAGATACGCAGTATTTT. The whole variable domain, remainder taken from reference TRBV9 and TRBJ2-3, is DSGVTQTPKHLITATGQRVTLRCSPRSGDLSVYWYQQSLDQGLQFLIQYYNGEERAKGNILERFSAQQFPDLHSELNLSSLELGDSALYFCASEVGGRGTDTQYFGPGTRLTVL.

Of note for this clone: Other DNA sequences in the sample encode the same CDR3. The genes are TRBV10-3 and TRBJ2-7; a possible D gene is TRBD1 (6 bases). In germline, CDR1 is ENHRY, CDR2 SYGVKD. V was pared by 4 bases and J by 7 bases, with 8 bases between. The CDR3 is 11 residues long. CDR3 nucleotides: TGTGCCATCAGTGGAAGGGGGGAGCAGTACTTC. It translates to CAISGRGEQYF.